Following are 30 T cell receptor beta chains from one sample sequenced in a study of CD8+CD57+ T cells in acquired aplastic anemia. TCR beta VDJ combinations and CDR3 sequences were profiled from genomic DNA. TCRdb processed the reads anew with MiXCR; each CDR3 protein has one entry. The data hold some 220,000 distinct CDR3 sequences, with almost 35% observed a single time. The sample was sorted CD4+, CD8+, or CD8+CD57+ T cells (not recorded which) from PBMCs. These receptors were obtained from a human donor in good health, serving as a control.

The table lists this clonotype with a count of one. V is TRBV4-1 and J is TRBJ2-7; D may match TRBD1 or TRBD2 (5 bases each). Trimming took off 2 bases at V and 3 bases at J, with 14 bases between the two ends. Germline loops: CDR1 MGHRA, CDR2 YSYEKL. The CDR3 has 15 amino acids. CDR3 in DNA: TGCGCCAGCAGCCAATCTGAGGGACCGAGCTACGAGCAGTACTTC. It translates to CASSQSEGPSYEQYF.

As for this clonotype: One end of the junction varies from germline; a read error may be responsible. The rearrangement joins TRBV24-1 to TRBJ2-5; D possibly corresponds to TRBD2 (6 bases). Germline CDR1 KGHDR, CDR2 SFDVKD. The CDR3 is made up of 15 amino acids. The CDR3 nucleotides read TGTGCCACCAGTGATTCAGGAGGGACTCAAGAGACCCGGCACTTC. Translating gives CATSDSGGTQETRHF.

There are many counts of this clonotype. J is TRBJ1-5 and V is TRBV19; D not certain. V was trimmed by 3 bases and J by 2 bases, leaving 14 bases between them. The CDR3 consists of 16 residues. Germline V lookup: CDR1 LNHDA, CDR2 SQIVND (reference sequence). CDR3 DNA: TGTGCCAGTAGTATCCGGACGGGGTTCGGCAATCAGCCCCAGCATTTT. Its protein product is CASSIRTGFGNQPQHF. Full variable domain (missing parts from reference TRBV19 and TRBJ1-5): DGGITQSPKYLFRKEGQNVTLSCEQNLNHDAMYWYRQDPGQGLRLIYYSQIVNDFQKGDIAEGYSVSREKKESFPLTVTSAQKNPTAFYLCASSIRTGFGNQPQHFGDGTRLSIL.

The chain couples TRBV12-3 or TRBV12-4 to TRBJ1-3; D ambiguous. V was cut by 8 bases and J by 1 base, with 3 bases left in between. There are 11 residues in the CDR3. CDR3: CASGSGNTIYF. CDR3 sequence (DNA): TGTGCCAGCGGTTCTGGAAACACCATATATTTT.

The CDR3 loop reads CASSPVGTGYLPNYGYTF. In nucleotides, the CDR3 is TGTGCCAGCAGCCCAGTAGGGACAGGGTATCTACCCAACTATGGCTACACCTTC. This chain links TRBV3-1 with TRBJ1-2; 9 bases map to TRBD1. CDR1 LGHDT and CDR2 YNNKEL come from the germline V gene (reference sequence). The CDR3 has 18 amino acids. V lost 4 bases and J lost 2; bases outside the gene matches: 14.

This clonotype was seen at least ten times. V and J are TRBV20-1 and TRBJ1-1, with a possible D match to TRBD1 (5 bases). The CDR3 totals 13 residues. The ends were cut back, 1 base at V and 2 bases at J, with 8 bases in the middle. Germline V gives CDR1 DFQATT, CDR2 SNEGSKA (reference sequence). The CDR3 sequence is CSARGWTNTEAFF. DNA for the CDR3: TGCAGTGCTAGAGGCTGGACAAACACTGAAGCTTTCTTT.

This rearrangement joins TRBV7-2 to TRBJ1-5; TRBD1 is a possible D gene (6 bases). V lost 5 bases and J 1 base, leaving 9 bases between the germline ends. Germline values: CDR1 SGHTA, CDR2 FQGNSA. This CDR3 is 14 amino acids long. The CDR3 DNA follows: TGTGCCAGCAGCACCGGACAGAGCAATCAGCCCCAGCATTTT. Its translation: CASSTGQSNQPQHF. Variable domain in full (rest from reference TRBV7-2 and TRBJ1-5): GAGVSQSPSNKVTEKGKDVELRCDPISGHTALYWYRQSLGQGLEFLIYFQGNSAPDKSGLPSDRFSAERTGGSVSTLTIQRTQQEDSAVYLCASSTGQSNQPQHFGDGTRLSIL.

Comment on this clonotype: A clone one base away is much larger, so this may be a read error. The chain carries TRBV12-3 or TRBV12-4 and TRBJ1-2, with D possibly TRBD1 on 5 matching bases. This CDR3 comprises 12 residues. The CDR3 spells CASGFGGSGYTF. CDR3 coding DNA: TGTGCCAGCGGTTTTGGGGGAAGCGGCTACACCTTC.

The J gene is TRBJ1-1, the V gene TRBV9; 11 nucleotides match TRBD1. After removal of 7 bases from V and 4 bases from J, the junction contained 3 bases not matched to a gene. CDR1 SGDLS and CDR2 YYNGEE come from the germline V gene. The length of the CDR3 is 13 residues. CDR3 nucleotide sequence: TGTGCCAGCGGACAGGGGGCTACCACTGAAGCTTTCTTT. This gives the protein CASGQGATTEAFF. Drawing the rest from reference TRBV9 and TRBJ1-1, the complete variable domain is DSGVTQTPKHLITATGQRVTLRCSPRSGDLSVYWYQQSLDQGLQFLIQYYNGEERAKGNILERFSAQQFPDLHSELNLSSLELGDSALYFCASGQGATTEAFFGQGTRLTVV.

This clonotype was picked up many times. The gene calls are TRBV6-4 and TRBJ2-7, with TRBD1 matching 9 bases. The germline V gene encodes CDR1 MRHNA and CDR2 SNTAGT. The CDR3 is made up of 13 amino acids. J lost 2 bases, V lost 10 bases, and 6 bases had no gene match. Written as DNA, the CDR3 is TGTGCCACCAGGCGACAGGGGGCCTACGAGCAGTACTTC. Translation gives CATRRQGAYEQYF.

The chain couples TRBV15 to TRBJ1-2; D is unresolved. V lost 0 bases and J lost 8, with 13 bases in between. This CDR3 spans 14 amino acids. Germline CDR1 and CDR2: LNHNV and YYDKDF (reference sequence). This CDR3 reads CATSRDRADWGYTF. The CDR3 region has the DNA TGTGCCACCAGCAGAGATAGGGCGGATTGGGGCTACACCTTC.

The table lists this clonotype with many counts. The rearrangement links TRBV6-5 to TRBJ1-6; D remains unclear. This CDR3 spans 14 amino acids. Looked up from germline, CDR1 is MNHEY and CDR2 is SVGAGI. V was trimmed by 0 bases and J by 7 bases, leaving 7 bases between them. The CDR3 nucleotides read TGTGCCAGCAGTTACTCGAGCGGGAATTCACCCCTCCACTTT. Encoded protein: CASSYSSGNSPLHF.

This clonotype has a count of ten or more. V gene TRBV19 combines with J gene TRBJ1-6, with 9 bases matching TRBD1. The junction had 6 bases not matched to a gene; V was cut back by 4 bases and J by 8 bases. CDR1 is LNHDA, CDR2 SQIVND, per germline (reference sequence). This CDR3 is built from 15 residues. DNA of the CDR3: TGTGCCAGTAGTAAGCGGACAGGGGATCATTCACCCCTCCACTTT. It encodes CASSKRTGDHSPLHF.

This clonotype has at least ten counts. The chain carries TRBV12-3 or TRBV12-4 and TRBJ1-5, with D unclear. The CDR3 contains 13 residues. V lost 6 bases and J lost 7, with 13 bases in between. Here the CDR3 DNA reads TGTGCCAGCAGCTCTCAAATTGGGCAGCCCCAGCATTTT. This codes for CASSSQIGQPQHF.

In its sample, this clonotype was seen many times. The chain employs TRBV19 and TRBJ2-7, with D perhaps matching TRBD1 (5 bases). With 3 bases removed from V and 0 bases from J, the gap between germline ends came to 12 bases. CDR1 is LNHDA and CDR2 is SQIVND in the germline V gene (reference sequence). CDR3 size: 15 residues. The CDR3: CASSMTELSSYEQYF. CDR3 DNA sequence: TGTGCCAGTAGTATGACAGAGTTGAGCTCCTACGAGCAGTACTTC.

This clonotype turned up a few times. CDR3: CASSADRGNTEAFF. CDR3 in DNA: TGTGCCAGCAGTGCCGACAGAGGGAACACTGAAGCTTTCTTT. The J gene is TRBJ1-1, the V gene TRBV6-1; the D gene is possibly TRBD1 (5 bases). Germline CDR1 reads MNHNS; CDR2 reads SASEGT. CDR3 length: 14 residues. V gave up 4 bases and J gave up 1 base, with 10 bases separating them.

This clonotype was observed many times. The gene calls are TRBV12-5 and TRBJ1-1, with D perhaps TRBD1 (6 bases). Germline V gene sequence: CDR1 LGHNT, CDR2 FRNRAP. The CDR3 loop spans 13 amino acids. The V end was cut by 6 bases, the J end by 1 base, with 9 bases between. CDR3 region: CASGLGQNTEAFF. For the CDR3, the DNA is TGTGCTAGTGGGCTGGGACAGAACACTGAAGCTTTCTTT.

This clonotype has only a few counts. The chain combines TRBV3-1 with TRBJ2-3; TRBD2 is a possible D gene (5 bases). Trimming stripped 4 bases from V and 6 bases from J, with 17 bases between. This CDR3 has 15 amino acids. CDR1 and CDR2 from the germline V gene are LGHDT and YNNKEL (reference sequence). Here the CDR3 reads CASSPHAGPTDTQYF. CDR3 DNA: TGTGCCAGCAGCCCCCACGCGGGCCCGACGGATACGCAGTATTTT.

CDR3 nucleotide sequence: TGTGCCAGCAGCTTAGTAACTAATGAAAAACTGTTTTTT. Protein sequence: CASSLVTNEKLFF. The V call is TRBV7-6, the J call TRBJ1-4; D is uncertain. The CDR3 length is 13 residues. CDR1 SGHVS and CDR2 FNYEAQ come from the germline V gene. Between the trimmed V and J ends, which lost 1 base and 1 base, there was a span of 1 base.

This clonotype has at least ten counts. The genes are TRBV5-1 and TRBJ1-1; D is unclear. Trimming took off 4 bases at V and 1 base at J, with 8 bases between the two ends. Germline CDR1 and CDR2: SGHRS and YFSETQ. The CDR3 is made up of 13 amino acids. Here the CDR3 DNA reads TGCGCCAGCAGCACAGTGACGAACACTGAAGCTTTCTTT. This sequence encodes CASSTVTNTEAFF.

This chain joins TRBV5-6 and TRBJ1-2; 9 bases map to TRBD1. The CDR3 length is 13 residues. The germline V gene has CDR1 SGHDT and CDR2 YYEEEE. V shed 3 bases and J 3 bases; nucleotides not matched to a gene: 0. CDR3 sequence reads: CASSWTGDYGYTF. DNA of the CDR3: TGTGCCAGCAGCTGGACAGGGGACTATGGCTACACCTTC.

This clonotype was seen at least ten times. The rearrangement uses TRBV2 and TRBJ2-5; 10 bases match TRBD2. The CDR3 loop spans 13 amino acids. Germline loops: CDR1 SNHLY, CDR2 FYNNEI. With 11 bases clipped from V and 4 bases from J, the junction kept 7 bases outside the gene matches. Here the CDR3 reads CALSGGGPETQYF. The CDR3, as DNA: TGTGCCCTCAGCGGGGGGGGCCCAGAGACCCAGTACTTC.

This chain joins TRBV10-3 and TRBJ1-6, with D unclear. The ends were cut back, 7 bases at V and 15 bases at J, with 19 bases in the middle. The V gene's germline CDR1 is ENHRY and CDR2 SYGVKD. The CDR3 extends over 13 amino acids. The CDR3 DNA sequence: TGTGCCATCAAGGAGACAAGGAAATCGTTCCTCCACTTT. It codes for CAIKETRKSFLHF.

This clonotype was recorded at least ten times. The chain has TRBV11-2 and TRBJ1-2; D might be TRBD1 (6 bases). The CDR3 length is 16 residues. Germline CDR1 is SGHAT and CDR2 is FQNNGV. With 5 bases removed from V and 2 bases from J, the gap between germline ends came to 18 bases. The CDR3 DNA reads TGTGCCAGCAGCCCCCTTGTAGGGGGGGCGAACTATGGCTACACCTTC. Translated, it gives CASSPLVGGANYGYTF.

This clonotype was seen many times. This sequence joins TRBV2 and TRBJ1-1; no clear D gene. CDR1 and CDR2 from the germline V gene are SNHLY and FYNNEI. The CDR3 length is 12 residues. Trimming took off 4 bases at V and 10 bases at J, with 13 bases between the two ends. CDR3 nucleotides: TGTGCCAGCAGTGGAGCCAGAGTAGCAGCTTTCTTT. Translated: CASSGARVAAFF.

In this sample, this clonotype turned up a few times. The chain employs TRBV5-1 and TRBJ2-3; 9 nucleotides line up with TRBD2. The length of the CDR3 is 16 residues. J was trimmed by 4 bases and V by 5 bases; bases with no gene match: 11. Germline assignment: CDR1 SGHRS and CDR2 YFSETQ. CDR3 sequence: CASRGGIAGVADTQYF. The CDR3 DNA sequence: TGCGCCAGCAGAGGGGGAATAGCGGGAGTGGCAGATACGCAGTATTTT.

In the case of this clonotype: A clone one base away is much larger, so this may be a read error. The chain is built from TRBV12-3 or TRBV12-4 and TRBJ2-5; D is unclear. This CDR3 contains 13 residues. CDR3 DNA sequence: TGTGCCAGCAATCGGGTGGTCGGTGAGACCCCGTACTTC. Residues: CASNRVVGETPYF.

This clonotype has at least ten counts. The CDR3 nucleotides read TGTGCCAGCAGCTTCCGGGACAGGGGAAATGAAAAACTGTTTTTT. It is translated as CASSFRDRGNEKLFF. The chain couples TRBV7-9 to TRBJ1-4; 10 positions match TRBD1. CDR1 is SEHNR, CDR2 FQNEAQ, per germline (reference sequence). V shed 3 bases, J shed 5 bases, and the junction held 3 bases outside the gene matches. The CDR3 is 15 residues long. Supplemented by reference TRBV7-9 and TRBJ1-4, the full variable domain reads DTGVSQNPRHKITKRGQNVTFRCDPISEHNRLYWYRQTLGQGPEFLTYFQNEAQLEKSRLLSDRFSAERPKGSFSTLEIQRTEQGDSAMYLCASSFRDRGNEKLFFGSGTQLSVL.

CDR3 in DNA: TGTGCCACCAGTAGTATGGGGCAAATGACCCAGTACTTC. Translated, it gives CATSSMGQMTQYF. The chain carries TRBV24-1 and TRBJ2-5; maybe TRBD1 (5 bases). V was trimmed by 6 bases and J by 7 bases, leaving 14 bases between them. The germline CDR1 and CDR2 sequences are KGHDR and SFDVKD. The CDR3 is made up of 13 amino acids.

This clonotype showed up many times. The V gene is TRBV6-1, the J gene TRBJ1-6; D is unresolved. V was cut by 7 bases and J by 3 bases, with 7 bases left in between. This CDR3 region has 13 residues. Germline V lookup: CDR1 MNHNS, CDR2 SASEGT. CDR3 residues: CASTSLYNSPLHF. The CDR3 bases are TGTGCCAGCACGAGCCTCTATAATTCACCCCTCCACTTT.